This record looks at one T cell receptor beta chain sequence and its context. This specimen comes from a study of cytomegalovirus exposure and HLA in healthy donors. The PCR was carried out with 60 Vbeta primers and 13 Jbeta primers. Profiling relied on immunoSEQ multiplex PCR, and the TCRdb table lists in-frame clones only, not all of them. This sample has about 190,000 clones, with about nine tenths found just once. The germline V gene encodes CDR1 MDHEN and CDR2 SYDVKM. The V gene lost 4 bases and the J gene lost 0 bases, with 10 bases spanning the gap. The CDR3 loop spans 14 amino acids. What was sequenced was PBMCs. The clonotype originates from a man aged 25-45 years in good health and CMV-seronegative. The chain has TRBV28 and TRBJ2-7; no reliable D call. The CDR3 DNA reads as TGTGCCAGCAGTTATTCACGGAGCTCCTACGAGCAGTACTTC. The encoded protein is CASSYSRSSYEQYF.